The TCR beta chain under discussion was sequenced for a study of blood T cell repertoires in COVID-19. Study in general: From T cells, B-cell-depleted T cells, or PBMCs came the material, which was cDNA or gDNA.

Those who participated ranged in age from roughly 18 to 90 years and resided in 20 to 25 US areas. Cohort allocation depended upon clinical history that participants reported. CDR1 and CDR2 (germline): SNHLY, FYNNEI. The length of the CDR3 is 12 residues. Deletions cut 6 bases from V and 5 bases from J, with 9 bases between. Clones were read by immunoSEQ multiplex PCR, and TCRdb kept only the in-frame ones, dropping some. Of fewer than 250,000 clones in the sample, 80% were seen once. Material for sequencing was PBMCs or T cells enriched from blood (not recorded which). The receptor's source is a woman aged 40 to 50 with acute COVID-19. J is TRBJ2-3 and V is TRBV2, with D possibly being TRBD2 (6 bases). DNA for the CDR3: TGTGCCAGCAGGGAGGAGGGAGATACGCAGTATTTT. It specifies CASREEGDTQYF.